Each of the 6 T cell receptor beta chains below was sequenced from the same sample in a study of T cell repertoires in cytomegalovirus infection. TCRdb used MiXCR to reprocess the reads, holding one entry per CDR3 protein. This repertoire shows some 200,000 distinct CDR3 sequences, roughly 9.8% found once; its top ten account for about 4.6%. What was sequenced was PBMCs. The receptors shown here come from a human donor in good health (CMV status not recorded). Some clones in this sample may be carry-over from other donors' samples.

This clonotype was counted ten times or more. The chain couples TRBV12-3 or TRBV12-4 to TRBJ1-2; 7 bases map to TRBD1. V trimming: 6 bases; J trimming: 4 bases; junction bases outside the gene matches: 8. This CDR3 region has 14 residues. CDR3 bases: TGTGCCAGCAGCCGCGGACAGGCCACCTATGGCTACACCTTC. Translating gives CASSRGQATYGYTF.

In its sample, this clonotype was seen many times. The rearrangement uses TRBV28 and TRBJ2-6; 9 positions match TRBD1. This CDR3 is 19 amino acids long. Germline CDR1 and CDR2: MDHEN and SYDVKM. V dropped 1 base and J dropped 3; count of bases not matched to a gene: 10. The CDR3 region is CASSLYSTGGIGGANVLTF. CDR3 in DNA: TGTGCCAGCAGTTTATATAGCACAGGGGGCATAGGTGGGGCCAACGTCCTGACTTTC.

The CDR3 loop reads CASIQTPGDTQYF. The CDR3, as DNA: TGTGCCAGCATTCAGACCCCAGGAGATACGCAGTATTTT. The V and J genes are TRBV28 and TRBJ2-3; unclear D gene. Germline CDR1 and CDR2: MDHEN and SYDVKM. The CDR3 has 13 residues. The ends were cut back, 7 bases at V and 5 bases at J, with 13 bases in the middle.

Many counts were recorded for this clonotype. The gene calls are TRBV7-2 and TRBJ1-2, with TRBD1 identical over 7 bases. CDR3 length: 14 residues. Germline CDR1 is SGHTA and CDR2 is FQGNSA. J was trimmed by 6 bases and V by 5 bases; bases with no gene match: 9. CDR3 bases: TGTGCCAGCAGCGCCCGGACAGGAAGGGATGGCTACACCTTC. It translates to CASSARTGRDGYTF.

The CDR3 region has the DNA TGTGCCACCAGCAGCGACAGGGTGAACACCGGGGAGCTGTTTTTT. Translated: CATSSDRVNTGELFF. The chain combines TRBV15 with TRBJ2-2; 7 bases are shared with TRBD1. This CDR3 is 15 amino acids long. Germline loops: CDR1 LNHNV, CDR2 YYDKDF (reference sequence). The V and J ends lost 3 bases and 1 base, in that order; junction bases with no gene match: 2.

This clonotype was counted ten times or more. This chain uses TRBV28 with TRBJ1-6; TRBD1 is a possible D gene (5 bases). This CDR3 contains 16 residues. Germline CDR1 is MDHEN and CDR2 is SYDVKM. V lost 4 bases, J lost 0 bases, and 10 bases lay in between. As DNA, the CDR3 is TGTGCCAGCAGTTATCAGGGAAGCTCCTATAATTCACCCCTCCACTTT. It is translated as CASSYQGSSYNSPLHF.